This T cell receptor beta chain was captured in a study of shared clonotypes between healthy human individuals. Study-level findings and limits: Sharing across a few donors was seen in 4% to 5% of naive CD4 clonotypes.

Several immunoSEQ plates held equal portions of the genomic DNA taken from each subset. Assay used: immunoSEQ multiplex PCR; TCRdb lists only in-frame clones, some missing. There are some 580,000 clones in the sample; approximately 97% occur only once, and approximately 0.057% lies in the top ten. This CDR3 has 14 residues. The ends were cut back, 5 bases at V and 7 bases at J, with 15 bases in the middle. CDR1 WSHSY and CDR2 SAAADI come from the germline V gene. As for this clone: The antigen is not known.

The source material was naive CD4+ T cells sorted from blood. Subset indicated: CD45RA+ positively selected. The TCR comes from a woman aged 25-40 years in good health. The rearrangement joins TRBV10-2 to TRBJ2-1; D might be TRBD1 (6 bases). CDR3 in amino acids: CASSTQGRGNEQFF. The CDR3 region has the DNA TGCGCCAGCAGTACCCAGGGCAGGGGTAATGAGCAGTTCTTC.